In its sample, the clone carrying this T cell receptor beta chain was seen a few times. This specimen includes other DNA sequences encoding the same CDR3. This entry belongs to a study of shared clonotypes between healthy human individuals. For the study at large: In total, the donors were two women and a few men aged 18 to 49. Per-donor plates numbered three CD4 naive, three CD4 memory, two CD8 naive and one CD8 memory.

Naive CD8 cells lacked CD45RO and underwent positive selection for CCR7, leaving out terminally differentiated effector memory CD45RA+ cells. For every subset, genomic DNA was evenly distributed across several immunoSEQ plates. Original data processing: Filtering differed since immunoSEQ provided only junctions, with no quality scores. TCRdb's table, derived via immunoSEQ multiplex PCR, lists solely in-frame clones and lacks some. V and J calls and clone size are copied from that table; D and trimming were computed from the DNA. The table lists millions of clones, approximately 95% of them singletons. The CDR3 loop spans 13 amino acids. Germline V gives CDR1 MNHEY, CDR2 SMNVEV (reference sequence). Trimming took 3 bases from V and 4 from J, leaving 9 bases between them.

This chain joins TRBV27 and TRBJ1-1; the D gene is possibly TRBD1 (5 bases). This TCR was recovered from a man younger than 35 in good health. Sample: naive CD8+ T cells sorted from blood. CDR3 residues: CASSFQGTTEAFF. CDR3 in DNA: TGTGCCAGCAGTTTTCAGGGTACCACTGAAGCTTTCTTT.